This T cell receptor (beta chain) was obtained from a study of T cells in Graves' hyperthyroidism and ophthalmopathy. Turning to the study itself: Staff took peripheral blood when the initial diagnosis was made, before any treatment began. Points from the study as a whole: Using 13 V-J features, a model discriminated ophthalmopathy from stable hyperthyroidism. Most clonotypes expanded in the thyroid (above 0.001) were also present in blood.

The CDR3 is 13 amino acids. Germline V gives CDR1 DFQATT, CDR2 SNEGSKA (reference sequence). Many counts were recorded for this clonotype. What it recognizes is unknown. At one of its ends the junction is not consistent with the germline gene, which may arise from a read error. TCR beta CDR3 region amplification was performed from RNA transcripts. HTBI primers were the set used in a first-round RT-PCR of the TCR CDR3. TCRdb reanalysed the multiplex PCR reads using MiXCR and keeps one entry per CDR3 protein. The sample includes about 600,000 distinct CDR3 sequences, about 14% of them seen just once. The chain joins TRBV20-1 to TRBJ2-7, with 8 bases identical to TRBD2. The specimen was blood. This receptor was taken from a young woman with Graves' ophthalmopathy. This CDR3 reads CSARGAGVAEQYF. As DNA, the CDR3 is TGCAGTGCGAGAGGAGCGGGAGTGGCCGAGCAGTACTTC.